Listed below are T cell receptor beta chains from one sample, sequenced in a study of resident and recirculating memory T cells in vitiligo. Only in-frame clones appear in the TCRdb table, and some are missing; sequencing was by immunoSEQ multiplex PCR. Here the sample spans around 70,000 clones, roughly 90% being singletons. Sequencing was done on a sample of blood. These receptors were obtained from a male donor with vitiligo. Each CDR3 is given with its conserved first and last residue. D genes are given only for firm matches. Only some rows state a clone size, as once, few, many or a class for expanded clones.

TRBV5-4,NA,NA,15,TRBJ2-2,CASTPRGGNTGELFF,TGTGCCAGCACCCCTAGGGGGGGGAACACCGGGGAGCTGTTTTTT
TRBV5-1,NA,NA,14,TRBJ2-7,CASSRAGLSYEQYF,TGCGCCAGCTCCAGGGCGGGGCTCTCCTACGAGCAGTACTTC
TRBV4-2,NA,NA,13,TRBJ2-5,CASSQERGETQYF,TGTGCCAGCAGCCAAGAACGCGGAGAGACCCAGTACTTC
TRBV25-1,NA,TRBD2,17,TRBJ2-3,CASSPPRGGRGTDTQYF,TGTGCCAGCAGTCCCCCTCGGGGCGGGAGGGGTACAGATACGCAGTATTTT
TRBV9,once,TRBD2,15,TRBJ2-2,CASSVLAGEAGELFF,TGTGCCAGCAGCGTGCTAGCGGGGGAAGCCGGGGAGCTGTTTTTT
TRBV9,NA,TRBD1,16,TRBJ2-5,CATAPGTGRVQETQYF,TGTGCCACGGCACCCGGGACAGGGCGCGTACAAGAGACCCAGTACTTC
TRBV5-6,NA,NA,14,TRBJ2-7,CASSLRTASYEQYF,TGTGCCAGCAGCTTGCGGACAGCCTCCTACGAGCAGTACTTC
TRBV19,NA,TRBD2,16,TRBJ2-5,CASTRTFSSGAETQYF,TGTGCCAGTACCAGAACTTTCTCTAGCGGGGCGGAGACCCAGTACTTC
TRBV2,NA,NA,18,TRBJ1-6,CASSVGGRFNHYNSPLHF,TGTGCCAGCAGTGTTGGGGGCAGGTTCAATCACTATAATTCACCCCTCCACTTT
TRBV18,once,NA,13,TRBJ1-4,CASSPGLEEKLFF,TGTGCCAGCTCACCAGGGCTCGAGGAAAAACTGTTTTTT
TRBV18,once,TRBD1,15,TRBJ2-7,CASSTSQTGSYEQYF,TGTGCCAGCTCAACCTCTCAGACAGGGAGCTACGAGCAGTACTTC
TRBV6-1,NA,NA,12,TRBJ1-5,CASSGDGQPQHF,TGTGCCAGCAGTGGCGACGGGCAGCCCCAGCATTTT
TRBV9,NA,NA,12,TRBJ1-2,CASSVDSRGYTF,TGTGCCAGCAGCGTAGATTCGCGGGGCTACACCTTC
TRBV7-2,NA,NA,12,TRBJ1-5,CASSLGDQPQHF,TGTGCCAGCAGCTTAGGAGATCAGCCCCAGCATTTT
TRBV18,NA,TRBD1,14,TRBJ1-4,CASSVQGANEKLFF,TGTGCCAGCTCAGTACAGGGGGCAAATGAAAAACTGTTTTTT
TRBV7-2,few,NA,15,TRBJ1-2,CASSLERQRNNGYTF,TGTGCCAGCAGCTTAGAAAGACAGAGAAACAATGGCTACACCTTC
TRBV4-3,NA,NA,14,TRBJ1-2,CASSHRERSGGYTF,TGCGCCAGCAGCCACAGGGAACGGTCAGGTGGCTACACCTTC
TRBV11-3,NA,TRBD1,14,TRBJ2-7,CASSEGGTGVEQYF,TGTGCCAGCAGCGAAGGAGGGACAGGAGTCGAGCAGTACTTC
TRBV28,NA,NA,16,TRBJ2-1,CASSPSLVSSYNEQFF,TGTGCCAGCAGTCCCTCCCTTGTGAGCTCCTACAATGAGCAGTTCTTC
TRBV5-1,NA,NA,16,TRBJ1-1,CASSFAGMTHSTEAFF,TGCGCCAGCAGCTTCGCCGGGATGACCCACAGCACTGAAGCTTTCTTT
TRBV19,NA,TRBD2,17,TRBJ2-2,CASSMGIAGARTGELFF,TGTGCCAGTAGTATGGGAATAGCGGGGGCGAGGACCGGGGAGCTGTTTTTT
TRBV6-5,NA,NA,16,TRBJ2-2,CASSYGEIDYGGELFF,TGTGCCAGCAGTTACGGCGAGATAGACTATGGCGGGGAGCTGTTTTTT